Below, 18 T cell receptor beta chains from the same sample are listed, as sequenced in a study of blood T cell repertoires in COVID-19. Assay used: immunoSEQ multiplex PCR; TCRdb lists only in-frame clones, some missing. The sample includes around 360,000 clones, approximately 87% of them seen just once. The sample comprised PBMCs or T cells enriched from blood (not recorded which). The receptors derive from a man aged 35-49 years in a cohort exposed to, infected with or recovered from COVID-19 (not recorded which).

The table lists this clone with a count of one. The gene calls are TRBV7-2 and TRBJ2-7, with 11 positions matching TRBD2. The germline gives CDR1 SGHTA, CDR2 FQGNSA. This CDR3 has 15 residues. After removal of 2 bases from V and 6 bases from J, the junction contained 6 bases not matched to a gene. CDR3 protein: CASSLRWTSGFEQYF. CDR3 DNA: TGTGCCAGCAGCTTAAGGTGGACTAGCGGGTTCGAGCAGTACTTC.

This chain links TRBV5-1 with TRBJ2-7; D not resolved. CDR1 SGHRS and CDR2 YFSETQ come from the germline V gene. V lost 0 bases and J lost 9, with 10 bases in between. The CDR3 has 12 amino acids. CDR3 region: CASSLGGDGQYF. CDR3 nucleotide sequence: TGCGCCAGCAGCTTGGGCGGCGACGGGCAGTACTTC.

This clone was counted between two and nine times. The chain joins TRBV21-1 to TRBJ2-1; the DNA was not used to check the table's D call, TRBD2. TRBV21-1 is designated a pseudogene. This CDR3 is built from 22 residues. The CDR3 DNA reads as TGTGCCAGCAGCAAAGAAGGGGCCAAAAGCGGGAGGGCCGGAGGGGTCTACAATGAGCAGTTCTTC. As protein: CASSKEGAKSGRAGGVYNEQFF.

The chain couples TRBV28 to TRBJ2-7, with D unclear. V was shortened by 1 base and J by 4 bases, with 8 bases between the two germline ends. The CDR3 loop spans 13 amino acids. Germline V gene data show CDR1 as MDHEN and CDR2 as SYDVKM. The DNA of the CDR3 is TGTGCCAGCAGTTTATTTTTGGCTTACGAGCAGTACTTC. This sequence encodes CASSLFLAYEQYF.

The chain combines TRBV30 with TRBJ1-1; TRBD1 is a possible D gene (5 bases). V was clipped by 4 bases and J by 6 bases, with 12 bases between them. There are 12 residues in the CDR3. The germline V gene encodes CDR1 GTSNPN and CDR2 SVGIG (reference sequence). Here the CDR3 reads CAWTQSGAEAFF. The CDR3 region has the DNA TGTGCCTGGACCCAGTCGGGGGCTGAAGCTTTCTTT.

The chain uses TRBV19 and TRBJ1-2; 7 nucleotides agree with TRBD1. Germline V CDR1 and CDR2: LNHDA, SQIVND (reference sequence). The J segment lost 2 bases and the V segment lost 4 bases, leaving 1 base of the junction unmatched. CDR3 size: 13 residues. CDR3 DNA sequence: TGTGCCAGTAGTACGACAGGGAACTATGGCTACACCTTC. Protein: CASSTTGNYGYTF.

The DNA of the CDR3 is TGTGCCAGCTCCTTAAATACCTACAATGAGCAGTTCTTC. This encodes CASSLNTYNEQFF. V gene TRBV27 combines with J gene TRBJ2-1; D unresolved. Germline V gives CDR1 MNHEY, CDR2 SMNVEV (reference sequence). This CDR3 spans 13 amino acids. The ends were cut back, 8 bases at V and 2 bases at J, with 10 bases in the middle.

The chain carries TRBV29-1 and TRBJ2-7; 7 nucleotides match TRBD2. J gave up 2 bases and V 3 bases, and 22 bases lay outside the gene matches. The CDR3 consists of 19 residues. Germline lookup yields CDR1 SQVTM and CDR2 ANQGSEA. CDR3 DNA: TGCAGCGTTGAGAGACTAGCTGAAGACCCTAAATACTCCCCCTACGAGCAGTACTTC. Encoded protein: CSVERLAEDPKYSPYEQYF.

The genes are TRBV30 and TRBJ2-6; tentatively, D is TRBD1 (5 bases). Germline CDR1 is GTSNPN and CDR2 is SVGIG (reference sequence). This CDR3 has 14 residues. V was pared by 3 bases and J by 2 bases, with 8 bases between. CDR3 coding DNA: TGTGCCTGGAGATTAGGGGCTGGGGCCAACGTCCTGACTTTC. Translated: CAWRLGAGANVLTF.

This clone was counted once. J is TRBJ2-1 and V is TRBV10-1; 11 bases are a match to TRBD2. CDR3 length: 15 residues. J lost 7 bases, V lost 4 bases, and 6 bases had no gene match. CDR1 is WNHNN, CDR2 SYGVQD, per germline (reference sequence). For the CDR3, the DNA is TGCGCCAGCAGTGCTCTAGCGGGAGGTTTGAATGAGCAGTTCTTC. This codes for CASSALAGGLNEQFF.

J is TRBJ1-2 and V is TRBV2; 12 positions agree with TRBD1. The trim removed 1 base at V and 7 bases at J, leaving 10 bases unmatched. Germline V gene data show CDR1 as SNHLY and CDR2 as FYNNEI. The CDR3 has 17 amino acids. CDR3 protein: CASSEELRDRGRFGYTF. The CDR3 DNA reads TGTGCCAGCAGTGAAGAACTCCGGGACAGGGGGCGATTTGGCTACACCTTC.

The chain couples TRBV5-1 to TRBJ1-6; a weak D match, TRBD1 (6 bases). Trimming took off 7 bases at V and 7 bases at J, with 12 bases between the two ends. The CDR3 is 13 residues long. The germline gives CDR1 SGHRS, CDR2 YFSETQ. DNA of the CDR3: TGCGCCAGCCGGGACAATGGGAATTCACCCCTCCACTTT. Translating gives CASRDNGNSPLHF.

This clone occurred once. The chain is built from TRBV18 and TRBJ1-5; 7 bases match TRBD1. The CDR3 is 14 amino acids. The germline V gene has CDR1 KGHSH and CDR2 LQKENI. V lost 1 base to trimming and J lost 4 bases; unmatched junction nucleotides: 1. The CDR3 protein is CASSPRDRNQPQHF. DNA of the CDR3: TGTGCCAGCTCACCACGGGACAGAAATCAGCCCCAGCATTTT.

The chain combines TRBV5-1 with TRBJ2-2; D not certain. V was shortened by 5 bases and J by 5 bases, with 4 bases between the two germline ends. The germline gives CDR1 SGHRS, CDR2 YFSETQ. This CDR3 is 11 amino acids long. The CDR3 coding sequence is TGCGCCAGCAGGGAGACCGGGGAGCTGTTTTTT. It yields the protein CASRETGELFF.

The gene calls are TRBV7-2 and TRBJ1-3; D is perhaps TRBD1 (6 bases). Germline V gene sequence: CDR1 SGHTA, CDR2 FQGNSA. V lost 5 bases to trimming and J lost 0 bases, with 17 bases between them. This CDR3 spans 17 amino acids. CDR3 coding DNA: TGTGCCAGCAGCCGCGGATGGGGGGGCGGCTCTGGAAACACCATATATTTT. Amino acids: CASSRGWGGGSGNTIYF.

This clone came up a few times. The chain couples TRBV2 to TRBJ2-1; D is ambiguous. The germline CDR1 and CDR2 sequences are SNHLY and FYNNEI. The CDR3 contains 14 residues. V lost 7 bases to trimming and J lost 2 bases, with 12 bases between them. The CDR3 DNA reads TGTGCCAGCAAGACGGGTCAAGCCTACAATGAGCAGTTCTTC. It codes for CASKTGQAYNEQFF.

The CDR3 protein is CASSQAGLAGDETQYF. The CDR3 DNA sequence: TGTGCCAGCAGCCAAGCTGGGCTAGCGGGAGACGAGACCCAGTACTTC. The chain is built from TRBV3-1 (or the pseudogene TRBV3-2) and TRBJ2-5; 10 nucleotides line up with TRBD2. Unmatched junction bases numbered 7, after V lost 1 base and J lost 5 bases. The CDR3 runs to 16 residues. Germline assignment: CDR1 LGHDT and CDR2 YNNKEL (reference sequence).

This clone was counted once. The CDR3 spells CASSYFSGQAYEQYF. For the CDR3, the DNA is TGTGCCAGCAGTTACTTTAGCGGCCAGGCCTACGAGCAGTACTTC. The rearrangement links TRBV6-5 to TRBJ2-7, with a tentative D call TRBD2 (6 bases). Between the trimmed V and J ends, which lost 1 base and 2 bases, there was a span of 12 bases. Germline V gene sequence: CDR1 MNHEY, CDR2 SVGAGI. The CDR3 consists of 15 residues.